This T cell receptor beta chain was profiled in a study of tumor T cells in aggressive B-cell lymphoma. Trimming stripped 4 bases from V and 5 bases from J, with 12 bases between. Germline V gives CDR1 SEHNR, CDR2 FQNEAQ (reference sequence). This CDR3 spans 14 amino acids. Produced via immunoSEQ multiplex PCR; TCRdb's table is partial and in-frame only. In the table there are some 12,000 clones, 89% of which are singletons. Sequencing input: tumor tissue. The sequence came from an adult with diffuse large B cell lymphoma. The V call is TRBV7-9, the J call TRBJ2-1; TRBD2 is a possible D gene (6 bases). The CDR3 region is CASSSRDSHNEQFF. Here the CDR3 DNA reads TGTGCCAGCAGCTCCCGGGACTCACACAATGAGCAGTTCTTC.